Listed below are T cell receptor beta chains from one sample, sequenced in a study of blood T cells in healthy people across ages. TCRdb called the 5' RACE reads again in MiXCR, with one record for every CDR3 protein. The sample consists of about 1.4 million distinct CDR3 sequences, roughly 59% of them appearing once. Sequences were obtained from blood. The receptors shown here come from a man between 18 and 35 years old in good health. The CDR3 runs from the conserved cysteine through the conserved F or W. D genes are given only for firm matches. Not every row has a clone size; where given, it reads once, few, many or a size class.

clone_size | d_call | j_call | v_call | cdr3_aa | cdr3_nt
few | - | TRBJ1-5 | TRBV28 | CASSTRGVAGNQPQHF | TGTGCCAGCAGTACGAGAGGGGTGGCGGGCAATCAGCCCCAGCATTTT
- | - | TRBJ2-7 | TRBV20-1 | CSARPPNPSYEQYF | TGCAGTGCTAGACCGCCGAACCCCTCCTACGAGCAGTACTTC
- | - | TRBJ2-1 | TRBV29-1 | CSVEDILSFEQFF | TGCAGCGTTGAAGACATCCTTTCATTTGAGCAGTTCTTC
- | TRBD2 | TRBJ2-3 | TRBV7-2 | CASGIAGPMDTQYF | TGTGCCAGCGGAATAGCGGGGCCGATGGATACGCAGTATTTT
once | TRBD1 | TRBJ2-3 | TRBV10-3 | CAISEGDSFTDTQYF | TGTGCCATCAGTGAAGGGGACAGTTTCACAGATACGCAGTATTTT
few | - | TRBJ1-4 | TRBV10-3 | CAISENGAGDNEKLFF | TGTGCCATCAGTGAAAATGGGGCAGGGGACAATGAAAAACTGTTTTTT
- | TRBD2 | TRBJ2-1 | TRBV9 | CASSPLAGNTNEQFF | TGTGCCAGCAGCCCCCTAGCGGGGAATACCAATGAGCAGTTCTTC
few | - | TRBJ2-7 | TRBV20-1 | CSARGRLSYEQYF | TGCAGTGCTAGGGGACGGCTATCCTACGAGCAGTACTTC
- | - | TRBJ2-4 | TRBV19 | CASIGTEGSGQYF | TGTGCCAGTATCGGTACAGAGGGTAGTGGGCAGTACTTC
- | - | TRBJ2-2 | TRBV4-1 | CASSQGGRGELFF | TGCGCCAGCAGCCAAGGCGGCCGCGGGGAGCTGTTTTTT
- | - | TRBJ2-7 | TRBV29-1 | CSVPQGNEQYF | TGCAGCGTTCCCCAGGGGAACGAGCAGTACTTC
once | - | TRBJ2-5 | TRBV20-1 | CSARVIGGEETQYF | TGCAGTGCTAGAGTCATAGGGGGAGAAGAGACCCAGTACTTC
- | TRBD1 | TRBJ2-7 | TRBV25-1 | CASSEYLGGTGLDEQYF | TGTGCCAGCAGTGAATATCTGGGGGGGACAGGGTTGGACGAGCAGTACTTC
- | - | TRBJ2-1 | TRBV7-6 | CASSLTWGQLNEQFF | TGTGCCAGCAGCCTGACTTGGGGGCAGCTCAATGAGCAGTTCTTC
- | TRBD1 | TRBJ1-1 | TRBV20-1 | CSASREGAGTEAFF | TGCAGTGCTAGTAGGGAGGGGGCGGGCACTGAAGCTTTCTTT
- | TRBD1 | TRBJ1-1 | TRBV27 | CASSRGQAGTEAFF | TGTGCCAGCAGTAGAGGACAGGCGGGGACTGAAGCTTTCTTT
- | TRBD1 | TRBJ2-3 | TRBV10-3 | CAISRDRDLDTQYF | TGTGCCATCAGCCGGGACAGGGACTTGGATACGCAGTATTTT